A single sample is the source of the 2 T cell receptor beta chains below, sequenced in a study of T cells after posttransplantation cyclophosphamide. Method: immunoSEQ multiplex PCR; TCRdb's copy keeps in-frame clones and lacks some. The sample contains 7,000 to 10,000 clones, about 98% of which appear only once. Sequences were obtained from naive CD8+ T cells sorted from PBMCs. The source of these receptors is a man in his fifties or sixties in good health, CMV-negative, and a related stem cell transplant donor.

The chain uses TRBV4-2 and TRBJ2-5; maybe TRBD2 (6 bases). CDR1 is LGHNA and CDR2 is YNFKEQ in the germline V gene. V lost 0 bases to trimming and J lost 5 bases, with 16 bases between them. This CDR3 contains 16 residues. This CDR3 is CASSQDEAGGGETQYF. The CDR3 nucleotides read TGTGCCAGCAGCCAAGATGAGGCGGGTGGGGGGGAGACCCAGTACTTC.

This sequence joins TRBV10-3 and TRBJ1-5; unclear D gene. With 6 bases removed from V and 0 bases from J, the gap between germline ends came to 9 bases. The CDR3 has 14 amino acids. Germline CDR1 is ENHRY and CDR2 is SYGVKD. This chain's CDR3 is CAIRDSDSNQPQHF. CDR3 coding DNA: TGTGCCATCAGGGACTCAGATAGCAATCAGCCCCAGCATTTT.